The 9 T cell receptor beta chains below were found in one sample sequenced in a study of control samples from healthy donors and cancer patients. Clones were sequenced by immunoSEQ multiplex PCR, and TCRdb holds only the in-frame ones, with some missing. The sample holds about 170,000 clones; about 91% are singletons and the top ten take around 2%. The sample taken for sequencing was blood. All receptors derive from a woman in her thirties or forties in good health.

The V gene is TRBV6-5, the J gene TRBJ1-6; D is unresolved. The CDR3 extends over 13 amino acids. Germline CDR1 MNHEY, CDR2 SVGAGI. V gave up 5 bases and J gave up 12 bases, with 14 bases separating them. The CDR3 nucleotides are TGTGCCAGCAGTCCCTACTCCCGAGGACCCCTCCACTTT. Protein sequence: CASSPYSRGPLHF.

The genes are TRBV18 and TRBJ1-2, with D hard to call. V was cut by 6 bases and J by 4 bases, with 12 bases left in between. Looked up from germline, CDR1 is KGHSH and CDR2 is LQKENI. This CDR3 comprises 13 residues. This CDR3 reads CASSSDGSYGYTF. In DNA, the CDR3 is TGTGCCAGCTCTTCGGACGGGAGCTATGGCTACACCTTC.

This rearrangement joins TRBV5-1 to TRBJ2-3, with D hard to call. With 2 bases removed from V and 2 bases from J, the gap between germline ends came to 6 bases. The CDR3 loop spans 13 amino acids. Looked up from germline, CDR1 is SGHRS and CDR2 is YFSETQ. In DNA form, the CDR3 reads TGCGCCAGCAGCTTAGACTTCACAGATACGCAGTATTTT. Translating it yields CASSLDFTDTQYF.

This chain joins TRBV27 and TRBJ1-4; TRBD1 matches 7 bases. The germline gives CDR1 MNHEY, CDR2 SMNVEV (reference sequence). Trimming removed 3 bases from V and 5 bases from J; junction bases left unmatched: 9. This CDR3 contains 16 residues. The CDR3 DNA reads as TGTGCCAGCAGTTTGGGGAGGACAGGCCACAATGAAAAACTGTTTTTT. Encoded protein: CASSLGRTGHNEKLFF.

This clone was seen a few times. The CDR3 DNA reads as TGCGCCAGCAGCCAAACAGGGCGGAATTCACCCCTCCACTTT. Amino acids: CASSQTGRNSPLHF. The V and J genes are TRBV5-1 and TRBJ1-6; D is possibly TRBD1 (6 bases). V lost 4 bases, J lost 7 bases, and 12 bases lay in between. Looked up from germline, CDR1 is SGHRS and CDR2 is YFSETQ. The CDR3 covers 14 residues.

This chain links TRBV7-9 with TRBJ1-6; D call uncertain. V was cut by 0 bases and J by 6 bases, with 9 bases left in between. The CDR3 is 15 amino acids. Germline V gene sequence: CDR1 SEHNR, CDR2 FQNEAQ (reference sequence). This CDR3 reads CASSLASGSNSPLHF. The DNA for the CDR3 is TGTGCCAGCAGCTTAGCGTCGGGTAGTAATTCACCCCTCCACTTT.

The chain links TRBV2 to TRBJ2-5; 11 nucleotides line up with TRBD2. Germline V gene lookup returns CDR1 SNHLY and CDR2 FYNNEI. The CDR3 length is 15 residues. Trimming cost V 5 bases and J 4 bases; bases outside gene matches: 6. The CDR3 sequence: CASSISGGAVETQYF. The DNA of the CDR3 is TGTGCCAGCAGTATTAGCGGGGGGGCCGTAGAGACCCAGTACTTC.

The chain is built from TRBV6-1 and TRBJ2-3; the D call may be TRBD1 or TRBD2 (5 bases each). Germline CDR1 reads MNHNS; CDR2 reads SASEGT. This CDR3 comprises 15 residues. V lost 0 bases and J lost 4, with 11 bases in between. CDR3 loop: CASSEAGGAADTQYF. CDR3 in DNA: TGTGCCAGCAGTGAAGCTGGGGGTGCGGCAGATACGCAGTATTTT.

A note on this clone: The conserved phenylalanine or tryptophan is not found at the CDR3 terminus, so this likely reflects a read error. The DNA is omitted, as the CDR3 cannot be located on it reliably, and the CDR3 follows TCRdb's listing. V gene TRBV18 combines with J gene TRBJ1-4; the table calls TRBD1, which could not be checked here. Germline V CDR1 and CDR2: KGHSH, LQKENI. The CDR3 is 14 residues long, counting both termini. CDR3 amino acids: CASSPTGSTPPTAV.